Each of the 6 T cell receptor beta chains below was sequenced from the same sample in a study of T-cell reconstitution after alpha-beta-depleted transplantation in children. Unique molecular identifiers featured in how the TCRbeta library was prepared. Each CDR3 protein gets one entry after TCRdb re-called the PCR reads with MiXCR. The table includes about 240,000 distinct CDR3 sequences, approximately 12% detected once. The sample consisted of PBMCs from the stem cell graft donor, taken from the stem cell graft. These receptors all come from a human donor who donated a stem cell graft to a child with acute lymphoblastic leukemia.

This clonotype was seen repeatedly, ten times or more. The V gene is TRBV12-3 or TRBV12-4, the J gene TRBJ1-2; tentatively, D is TRBD1 (6 bases). V lost 5 bases and J lost 12, with 22 bases in between. The CDR3 spans 14 residues. The DNA for the CDR3 is TGTGCCAGCAGTGACCGTGGGGTAGGGGGAAAAAACACCTTC. Its translation is CASSDRGVGGKNTF.

For this clonotype: A single base separates this from a much larger clone, so it may be a read error. The chain recombines TRBV9 with TRBJ2-3, with TRBD2 matching over 14 bases. With 3 bases clipped from V and 8 bases from J, the junction kept 8 bases outside the gene matches. There are 16 residues in the CDR3. Per germline, CDR1 SGDLS and CDR2 YYNGEE. DNA of the CDR3: TGTGCCAGCAGCGCACCCGGGACTAGCGGGAGTGGTACGCAGTATTTT. Protein: CASSAPGTSGSGTQYF.

This clonotype was found many times. This chain links TRBV5-1 with TRBJ2-5; D gene unclear. The V gene lost 0 bases and the J gene lost 6 bases, with 15 bases spanning the gap. This CDR3 is built from 15 residues. Germline V gives CDR1 SGHRS, CDR2 YFSETQ. CDR3 amino acids: CASSLGSRSQQTQYF. The CDR3 DNA follows: TGCGCCAGCAGCTTGGGTTCGCGGTCGCAGCAGACCCAGTACTTC.

Many counts were recorded for this clonotype. The J gene is TRBJ2-5, the V gene TRBV7-9, with 11 bases matching TRBD2. With V trimmed by 5 bases and J by 5 bases, 10 bases remained unmatched. CDR1 SEHNR and CDR2 FQNEAQ come from the germline V gene (reference sequence). The CDR3 extends over 16 amino acids. Here the CDR3 reads CASSPPTSGMGETQYF. The DNA of the CDR3 is TGTGCCAGCAGCCCACCGACTAGCGGGATGGGCGAGACCCAGTACTTC.

On this clonotype itself: Just one base apart from a much larger clone, this may be a read error. The rearrangement uses TRBV29-1 and TRBJ2-1; the match to TRBD2 covers 12 bases. V gave up 6 bases and J gave up 8 bases; unmatched junction bases: 8. Per germline, CDR1 SQVTM and CDR2 ANQGSEA. The CDR3 has 14 residues. CDR3 loop: CSVGLAGSYHEQFF. The CDR3 coding sequence is TGCAGCGTCGGACTAGCGGGGTCTTACCATGAGCAGTTCTTC.

The chain combines TRBV24-1 with TRBJ2-5; 12 bases map to TRBD2. The V gene end was trimmed by 3 bases and the J gene end by 4 bases; junction bases not matched to a gene: 5. Germline assignment: CDR1 KGHDR and CDR2 SFDVKD. The CDR3 is 16 amino acids. CDR3 DNA sequence: TGTGCCACCAGTGATCCCCGGACTAGCGGGGCAGAGACCCAGTACTTC. This encodes CATSDPRTSGAETQYF.